The 8 T cell receptor beta chains in this list originate from one sample, sequenced in a study of cytomegalovirus exposure and HLA in healthy donors. Clones were sequenced by immunoSEQ multiplex PCR, and TCRdb holds only the in-frame ones, with some missing. The profile covers 150,000 to 250,000 clones, with roughly three quarters appearing a single time and around 1.2% taken by the ten largest. What was sequenced was PBMCs. Receptors were obtained from a woman in her twenties or thirties in good health and CMV-seronegative.

The chain joins TRBV5-1 to TRBJ2-7; maybe TRBD2 (5 bases). This CDR3 is 13 amino acids long. V dropped 1 base and J dropped 7 bases, with 12 bases sitting between them. The V gene's germline CDR1 is SGHRS and CDR2 YFSETQ. The CDR3 sequence is CASSLTGFLEQYF. CDR3 coding DNA: TGCGCCAGCAGCTTGACGGGATTCCTAGAGCAGTACTTC.

This chain connects TRBV13 to TRBJ2-3; tentative D call: TRBD1 (6 bases). The CDR3 runs to 15 residues. V was pared by 1 base and J by 5 bases, with 13 bases between. Germline CDR1 reads PRHDT; CDR2 reads FYEKMQ (reference sequence). CDR3 DNA sequence: TGTGCCAGCAGCTTAGCCCCAGGGGAAATAGATACGCAGTATTTT. Amino acid sequence: CASSLAPGEIDTQYF.

The chain has TRBV27 and TRBJ1-1, with TRBD1 matching over 7 bases. CDR1 MNHEY and CDR2 SMNVEV come from the germline V gene (reference sequence). This CDR3 is built from 14 residues. J gave up 1 base and V 6 bases, and 5 bases lay outside the gene matches. The CDR3 nucleotides are TGTGCCAGCAGACCACGGACAGGGAACACTGAAGCTTTCTTT. The encoded protein is CASRPRTGNTEAFF.

This rearrangement joins TRBV27 to TRBJ2-1, with D possibly matching TRBD1 (5 bases). Looked up from germline, CDR1 is MNHEY and CDR2 is SMNVEV (reference sequence). V was clipped by 3 bases and J by 6 bases, with 9 bases between them. The CDR3 contains 13 residues. The chain's CDR3 is CASSLVQGNEQFF. The DNA for the CDR3 is TGTGCCAGCAGTTTGGTTCAGGGCAATGAGCAGTTCTTC.

This chain joins TRBV19 and TRBJ1-1; 7 nucleotides match TRBD1. The V segment lost 7 bases and the J segment 3 bases; nucleotides outside the gene matches: 5. The germline CDR1 and CDR2 sequences are LNHDA and SQIVND (reference sequence). This CDR3 has 13 amino acids. Written as DNA, the CDR3 is TGTGCCAGTATAGGACAGGCGGACACTGAAGCTTTCTTT. Encoded protein: CASIGQADTEAFF. The full variable domain, rest sourced from reference TRBV19 and TRBJ1-1, is DGGITQSPKYLFRKEGQNVTLSCEQNLNHDAMYWYRQDPGQGLRLIYYSQIVNDFQKGDIAEGYSVSREKKESFPLTVTSAQKNPTAFYLCASIGQADTEAFFGQGTRLTVV.

The chain combines TRBV9 with TRBJ2-7; 7 bases line up with TRBD2. This CDR3 spans 15 amino acids. Germline CDR1 is SGDLS and CDR2 is YYNGEE. The V gene end was trimmed by 4 bases and the J gene end by 5 bases; junction bases not matched to a gene: 12. The chain's CDR3 is CASSPRAGNSNEQYF. DNA of the CDR3: TGTGCCAGCAGCCCCAGAGCGGGGAATAGTAACGAGCAGTACTTC.

The gene calls are TRBV6-6 and TRBJ2-5; D may be TRBD2 (5 bases). V was shortened by 7 bases and J by 2 bases, with 11 bases between the two germline ends. Germline assignment: CDR1 MNHNY and CDR2 SVGAGI (reference sequence). The CDR3 loop spans 13 amino acids. The CDR3 here is CASTSTTQETQYF. The CDR3 coding sequence is TGTGCCAGCACGTCGACTACGCAAGAGACCCAGTACTTC.

The CDR3 bases are TGTGCCAGCAGCTTCCGGGGACTAGCGGACAGAAAGGGGTACAATGAGCAGTTCTTC. Amino acid sequence: CASSFRGLADRKGYNEQFF. V gene TRBV7-9 combines with J gene TRBJ2-1; 11 bases are a match to TRBD2. The trim removed 3 bases at V and 4 bases at J, leaving 14 bases unmatched. CDR1 SEHNR and CDR2 FQNEAQ come from the germline V gene (reference sequence). The CDR3 has 19 residues.